These T cell receptor beta chains were read from a single sample in a study of shared clonotypes between healthy human individuals. Using immunoSEQ multiplex PCR, the repertoire was profiled, and TCRdb retains in-frame clones only, with some absent. In the table there are 2,500,000 or so clones, 85% to 95% of which are singletons. The sample consisted of naive CD4+ T cells sorted from blood. The receptors were sampled from a man aged 18 to 30 in good health. The CDR3 runs from the conserved cysteine through the conserved F or W. The D gene is left open where the match is weak. Some rows mark clone size as missing; the rest say once, few, many or name a class of expanded clone.

size	V	J	D	DNA	CDR3
.	TRBV7-2	TRBJ2-7	TRBD1	TGTGCCAGCAGCTTGAGGACAGGGGGCCCCTACGAGCAGTACTTC	CASSLRTGGPYEQYF
.	TRBV30	TRBJ2-7	.	TGTGCCTGGAGTGTACGAGGGGTCGGGGACGAGCAGTACTTC	CAWSVRGVGDEQYF
.	TRBV12-5	TRBJ2-1	TRBD1	TGTGCTAGTGGTTTGGGCGACAGGGCCTACAATGAGCAGTTCTTC	CASGLGDRAYNEQFF
.	TRBV9	TRBJ2-5	.	TGTGCCAGCAGCTCTTCCCCAGAGACCCAGTACTTC	CASSSSPETQYF
.	TRBV10-3	TRBJ2-7	.	TGTGCCATCAGTGAGTCGCGAACGGGGAGCTCCTACGAGCAGTACTTC	CAISESRTGSSYEQYF
.	TRBV5-1	TRBJ2-7	.	TGCGCCAGCAGCTTGGCCTTAGGCTACGAGCAGTACTTC	CASSLALGYEQYF
.	TRBV4-1	TRBJ2-7	.	TGCGCCAGCAGCCAAGTGGTGGGGCGAAAGACCTACGAGCAGTACTTC	CASSQVVGRKTYEQYF
.	TRBV5-1	TRBJ1-1	.	TGCGCCAGCAGCTTGGAGCGTGGGGTAACTGAAGCTTTCTTT	CASSLERGVTEAFF
.	TRBV19	TRBJ2-1	.	TGTGCCAGTAGTATCGTCCACCTCAGGGAGCAGTTCTTC	CASSIVHLREQFF
.	TRBV5-4	TRBJ1-1	.	TGTGCCAGCAGCTTGGCCCAGCCCGGGCTGAACACTGAAGCTTTCTTT	CASSLAQPGLNTEAFF
.	TRBV19	TRBJ1-2	.	TGTGCCAGTAGGGGTCGTAACTATGGCTACACCTTC	CASRGRNYGYTF
.	TRBV6-6	TRBJ2-2	.	TGTGCCAGCCAAAGGGGCAACACCGGGGAGCTGTTTTTT	CASQRGNTGELFF
.	TRBV5-6	TRBJ1-2	.	TGTGCCAGCAGCTTGGAAGGGTTCTATGGCTACACCTTC	CASSLEGFYGYTF
.	TRBV6-4	TRBJ2-7	TRBD2	TGTGCCAGCAGTGACCCCCTGGGACTAGCGATCGAGCAGTACTTC	CASSDPLGLAIEQYF
few	TRBV30	TRBJ1-1	.	TGTGCCTGGGGTCGGTGGCAAACTGAAGCTTTCTTT	CAWGRWQTEAFF
.	TRBV7-6	TRBJ2-1	.	TGTGCCAGCAGCAGCTTGGACCCCTCCTACAATGAGCAGTTCTTC	CASSSLDPSYNEQFF
few	TRBV29-1	TRBJ1-2	TRBD1	TGCAGCGTCGCCGGGACAGGGGGATATGGCTACACCTTC	CSVAGTGGYGYTF
.	TRBV11-2	TRBJ2-5	.	TGTGCCAGCAGCTTGCCGGGAAAAGGGACCCAGTACTTC	CASSLPGKGTQYF
.	TRBV4-2	TRBJ2-1	TRBD1	TGTGCCAGCAGCCAACCTGGACAGGACCGAGGGTATGAGCAGTTCTTC	CASSQPGQDRGYEQFF
.	TRBV5-1	TRBJ1-1	.	TGCGCCAGCAGCCCCTGGACGGAGAACACTGAAGCTTTCTTT	CASSPWTENTEAFF
.	TRBV23-1	TRBJ2-3	.	TGCGCCAGCAGTCGGGGGTACACAGATACGCAGTATTTT	CASSRGYTDTQYF
.	TRBV28	TRBJ2-5	TRBD2	TGTGCCAGCCTGTGGGGGCGGGGGGGCCCAGAGACCCAGTACTTC	CASLWGRGGPETQYF
.	TRBV5-1	TRBJ2-2	.	TGCGCCAGCAGCTTGGCGGCCGTAACCGGGGAGCTGTTTTTT	CASSLAAVTGELFF
once	TRBV7-8	TRBJ1-2	TRBD1	TGTGCCAGCAGCTTCCGGGACAGTTCTAACTATGGCTACACCTTC	CASSFRDSSNYGYTF
.	TRBV6-6	TRBJ1-4	.	TGTGCCAGCAGGCACGTGCCGGAAGAGGAAAAACTGTTTTTT	CASRHVPEEEKLFF
.	TRBV5-1	TRBJ1-1	.	TGCGCCAGCAGCCGCACAGACGCGTACACTGAAGCTTTCTTT	CASSRTDAYTEAFF
.	TRBV14	TRBJ2-2	TRBD2	TGTGCCAGCAGCCAAGACGTATGGGGAGGGCGGAACACCGGGGAGCTGTTTTTT	CASSQDVWGGRNTGELFF
.	TRBV10-3	TRBJ2-2	.	TGTGCCATCAGTGACCCGAAAGGGGCGAACACCGGGGAGCTGTTTTTT	CAISDPKGANTGELFF
.	TRBV28	TRBJ2-1	.	TGTGCCAGCAGTTTGCTCTACAATGAGCAGTTCTTC	CASSLLYNEQFF
.	TRBV7-9	TRBJ2-7	TRBD1	TGTGCCAGCAGCTTTGACCTACAGGGGGCGCCGGTTGGGCAGTACTTC	CASSFDLQGAPVGQYF
.	TRBV28	TRBJ1-5	.	TGTGCCAGCAGTCTTCTCAATCAACCCCAGCATTTT	CASSLLNQPQHF
.	TRBV14	TRBJ2-1	.	TGTGCCAGCAGCTTAAGACGCCAGGGGGGGACAGGAACCTACAATGAGCAGTTCTTC	CASSLRRQGGTGTYNEQFF
.	TRBV10-3	TRBJ2-5	TRBD1	TGTGCCACGGCCGGGACAGGAGCTCAAGAGACCCAGTACTTC	CATAGTGAQETQYF
.	TRBV20-1	TRBJ1-6	.	TGCAGTGCTAGCGCAGGTTCACCCCTCCACTTT	CSASAGSPLHF
.	TRBV27	TRBJ2-3	.	TGTGCCAGCACACTCCGGGGGATGGGCACAGATACGCAGTATTTT	CASTLRGMGTDTQYF
.	TRBV6-6	TRBJ2-7	TRBD1	TGTGCCAGCAGCGGCCGGGACAGGGGGCACTACGAGCAGTACTTC	CASSGRDRGHYEQYF
.	TRBV6-4	TRBJ2-2	.	TGTGCCAGCAGCGTCTGGGGGGACGCGAACACCGGGGAGCTGTTTTTT	CASSVWGDANTGELFF
.	TRBV19	TRBJ2-7	.	TGTGCCAGTAGCACTTCTACCGGGACAACCTACGAGCAGTACTTC	CASSTSTGTTYEQYF
.	TRBV5-4	TRBJ1-2	.	TGTGCCAGCAGCTCTTGGGGGAGGGGGACAAACTATGGCTACACCTTC	CASSSWGRGTNYGYTF
.	TRBV28	TRBJ2-2	TRBD2	TGTGCCAGCAGACGCGGGGGCACCGGGGAGCTGTTTTTT	CASRRGGTGELFF
.	TRBV19	TRBJ1-1	TRBD1	TGTGCCATCCGTCAGGGGGCCTCTGAAGCTTTCTTT	CAIRQGASEAFF
.	TRBV6-5	TRBJ2-7	.	TGTGCCAGCAGTAACGGGACCCCAGGGCAGCAGTACTTC	CASSNGTPGQQYF
.	TRBV5-1	TRBJ1-2	.	TGCGCCAGCAGCTTGGAGGGAGGGGGTATTCGTAACTATGGCTACACCTTC	CASSLEGGGIRNYGYTF
.	TRBV6-5	TRBJ2-7	TRBD2	TGTGCCAGCAGTTACTTAGGCGGGAGGGCGGTCGACGAGCAGTACTTC	CASSYLGGRAVDEQYF
.	TRBV29-1	TRBJ2-1	.	TGCAGCGTTGAGGCGACTCAAGGTTCGGTTTCCTACAATGAGCAGTTCTTC	CSVEATQGSVSYNEQFF
.	TRBV2	TRBJ2-1	TRBD2	TGTGCCAGCAGTCAAAGGGGGACTAGCGGGAACAATGAGCAGTTCTTC	CASSQRGTSGNNEQFF